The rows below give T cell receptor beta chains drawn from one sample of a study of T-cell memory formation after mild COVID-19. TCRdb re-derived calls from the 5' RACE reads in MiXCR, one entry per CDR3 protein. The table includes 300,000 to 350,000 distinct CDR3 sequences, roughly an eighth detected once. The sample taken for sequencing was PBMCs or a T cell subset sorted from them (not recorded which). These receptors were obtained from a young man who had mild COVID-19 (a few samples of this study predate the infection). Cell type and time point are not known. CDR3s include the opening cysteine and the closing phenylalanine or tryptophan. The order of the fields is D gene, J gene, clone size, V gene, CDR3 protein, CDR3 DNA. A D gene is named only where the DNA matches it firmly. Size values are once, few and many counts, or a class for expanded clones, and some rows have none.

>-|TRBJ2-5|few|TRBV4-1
CASSSFLGQTLQETQYF
TGCGCCAGCAGCTCATTCCTGGGACAAACCCTCCAAGAGACCCAGTACTTC
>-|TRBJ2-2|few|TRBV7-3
CASRPDRTTGELFF
TGTGCCAGCAGACCCGACAGGACTACCGGGGAGCTGTTTTTT
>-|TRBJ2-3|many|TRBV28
CASSLSGAGVWTDTQYF
TGTGCCAGCAGTTTATCGGGGGCGGGGGTCTGGACAGATACGCAGTATTTT
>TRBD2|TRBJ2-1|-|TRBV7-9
CASSLKRGGLDEQFF
TGTGCCAGCAGCTTGAAGCGGGGGGGCCTCGATGAGCAGTTCTTC
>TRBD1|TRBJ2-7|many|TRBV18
CASSLDRGAYEQYF
TGTGCCAGCTCCCTCGACAGGGGGGCCTACGAGCAGTACTTC
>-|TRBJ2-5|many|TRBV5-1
CASSLGTGETQYF
TGTGCCAGCAGCTTGGGGACCGGAGAGACCCAGTACTTC
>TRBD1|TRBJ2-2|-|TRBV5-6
CASSFYRGGGELFF
TGTGCCAGCAGCTTCTACAGGGGCGGCGGGGAGCTGTTTTTT
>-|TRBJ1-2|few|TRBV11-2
CASSLAIGESANYGYTF
TGTGCCAGCAGCTTAGCTATTGGAGAATCAGCTAACTATGGCTACACCTTC
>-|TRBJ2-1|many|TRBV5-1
CASSSIKGENEQFF
TGCGCCAGCAGCTCGATTAAAGGGGAAAATGAGCAGTTCTTC
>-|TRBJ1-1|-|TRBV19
CASNLGTEAFF
TGTGCCAGTAACTTGGGGACTGAAGCTTTCTTT
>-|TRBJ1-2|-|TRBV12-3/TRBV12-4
CASSLPGINGYTF
TGTGCCAGCAGTTTACCAGGGATCAATGGCTACACCTTC
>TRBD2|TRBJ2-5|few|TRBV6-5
CASSYSGGSGETQYF
TGTGCCAGCAGTTACTCGGGGGGGTCGGGGGAGACCCAGTACTTC
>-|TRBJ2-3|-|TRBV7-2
CASSLGPLTDTQYF
TGTGCCAGCAGCTTAGGTCCACTCACAGATACGCAGTATTTT
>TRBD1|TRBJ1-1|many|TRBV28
CASSSRGLTEAFF
TGTGCCAGCAGTTCCAGGGGGCTAACTGAAGCTTTCTTT
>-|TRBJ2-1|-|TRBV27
CASSFLDSRYNEQFF
TGTGCCAGCAGTTTCCTAGACAGCCGCTACAATGAGCAGTTCTTC
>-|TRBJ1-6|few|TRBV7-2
CASSATVSYGSPLHF
TGTGCCAGCAGCGCCACAGTGTCTTATGGCTCACCCCTCCACTTT
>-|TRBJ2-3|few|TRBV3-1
CASSQRGTTDTQYF
TGTGCCAGCAGCCAAAGGGGAACCACAGATACGCAGTATTTT
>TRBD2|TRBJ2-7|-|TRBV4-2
CASSPGRAAYEQYF
TGTGCCAGCAGCCCAGGGAGGGCAGCCTACGAGCAGTACTTC
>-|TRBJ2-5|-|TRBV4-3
CASSQDEARTQYF
TGCGCCAGCAGCCAAGATGAGGCGCGGACCCAGTACTTC
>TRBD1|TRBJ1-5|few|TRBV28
CASSLDRRTGGYQPQHF
TGTGCCAGCAGTTTAGATAGGCGGACAGGGGGTTACCAGCCCCAGCATTTT
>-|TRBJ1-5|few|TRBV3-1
CASSHPGGNQPQHF
TGTGCCAGCAGCCACCCAGGGGGCAATCAGCCCCAGCATTTT
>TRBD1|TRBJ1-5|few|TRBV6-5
CASSNNRGNQPQHF
TGTGCCAGCAGTAACAACAGGGGGAATCAGCCCCAGCATTTT
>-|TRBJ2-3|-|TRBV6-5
CASSSRWGGREDTQYF
TGTGCCAGCAGTTCCCGTTGGGGGGGGCGTGAAGATACGCAGTATTTT
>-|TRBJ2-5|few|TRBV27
CASSPPNQGETQYF
TGTGCCAGCAGCCCTCCGAACCAAGGAGAGACCCAGTACTTC
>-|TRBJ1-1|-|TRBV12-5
CASGLGGLNTEAFF
TGTGCTAGTGGTTTAGGAGGATTGAACACTGAAGCTTTCTTT
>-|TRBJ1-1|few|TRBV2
CASSEGRGNTPLQTEAFF
TGTGCCAGCAGTGAAGGACGGGGGAACACCCCCCTCCAGACTGAAGCTTTCTTT
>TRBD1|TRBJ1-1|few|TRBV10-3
CAIRADRGVRTEAFF
TGTGCCATCAGAGCTGACAGGGGGGTGAGGACTGAAGCTTTCTTT
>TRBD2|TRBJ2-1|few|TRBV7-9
CASSTGGGLEQFF
TGTGCCAGCAGCACCGGGGGGGGCCTTGAGCAGTTCTTC
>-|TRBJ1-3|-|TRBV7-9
CASKGASSGNTIYF
TGTGCCAGCAAAGGAGCTAGCTCTGGAAACACCATATATTTT
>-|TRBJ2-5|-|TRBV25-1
CASKEGGALGGQYF
TGTGCCAGCAAGGAGGGGGGGGCGCTGGGCGGCCAGTACTTC
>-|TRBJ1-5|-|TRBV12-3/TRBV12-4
CASARGFNQPQHF
TGTGCTAGTGCTAGGGGTTTCAATCAGCCCCAGCATTTT